The 3 T cell receptor beta chains in this list originate from one sample, sequenced in a study of T cells in Graves' hyperthyroidism and ophthalmopathy. RNA transcripts gave rise to amplified TCR beta CDR3 regions. During a first-round RT-PCR of the TCR CDR3, the HTBI primer set was used. TCRdb used MiXCR to reprocess the multiplex PCR reads, holding one entry per CDR3 protein. Here the sample spans almost 600,000 distinct CDR3 sequences, about 45% being singletons. Material: peripheral blood or thyroid tissue (not recorded which). The receptors originated from a woman under 30 with Graves' hyperthyroidism.

The rearrangement joins TRBV6-5 to TRBJ1-2; perhaps TRBD1 as D (6 bases). The germline gives CDR1 MNHEY, CDR2 SVGAGI. The CDR3 consists of 15 residues. V was clipped by 5 bases and J by 4 bases, with 17 bases between them. The CDR3 is CASSDPGQRSYGYTF. The CDR3 DNA is TGTGCCAGCAGTGATCCGGGACAAAGATCCTATGGCTACACCTTC.

In regard to this clonotype: No conserved phenylalanine or tryptophan ends this CDR3, so it is likely a read error. The genes are TRBV7-2 and TRBJ2-1; the match to TRBD1 covers 10 bases. CDR1 is SGHTA and CDR2 is FQGNSA in the germline V gene. J lost 7 bases, V lost 5 bases, and 5 bases had no gene match. The CDR3 is made up of 14 amino acids. The CDR3 sequence: CASSPRDRGNEQFS. CDR3 DNA sequence: TGTGCCAGCAGCCCTCGGGACAGGGGAAATGAGCAGTTCTCC.

Many counts were recorded for this clonotype. A junction boundary mismatches the germline segment, possibly from a read error. This sequence joins TRBV4-1 and TRBJ2-5; D unresolved. There are 15 residues in the CDR3. Germline assignment: CDR1 MGHRA and CDR2 YSYEKL. CDR3 protein: CASSQDGRNQETQHF. CDR3 sequence (DNA): TGCGCCAGCAGCCAAGATGGCAGAAATCAAGAGACCCAGCACTTC.